Sequencing of this T cell receptor beta chain was carried out in a study of blood T cell repertoires in COVID-19. Study information: The cDNA or gDNA used as material had been derived from T cells, B-cell-depleted T cells, or PBMCs.

The table came from immunoSEQ multiplex PCR; TCRdb's copy has only in-frame clones and leaves some out. In the table there are under 65,000 clones, more than 60% of which are singletons. Material: peripheral blood. The receptor was isolated from an older woman with acute or convalescent COVID-19.

The CDR3 nucleotides are TGTGCCAGCAGCCAAGAGGGCAACTTCTATGGCTACACCTTC. Translated: CASSQEGNFYGYTF. V gene TRBV3-1 (or the pseudogene TRBV3-2) combines with J gene TRBJ1-2; D gene unclear. Trimming shortened V by 0 bases and J by 4 bases, and 9 bases separated the two germline ends. Per germline, CDR1 LGHDT and CDR2 YNNKEL (reference sequence). The CDR3 consists of 14 residues.